The sequence of this TCR beta chain was determined in a study of metastatic and nonmetastatic thyroid tumors. Study-wide results and limits: Within blood and tumor, benign nodules reportedly had significantly lower TCR beta diversity than malignant thyroid tumors did.

In germline, CDR1 is SNHLY, CDR2 FYNNEI. The CDR3 extends over 15 amino acids. Trimming removed 9 bases from V and 4 bases from J; junction bases left unmatched: 7. MiXCR re-clonotyped the PCR reads for TCRdb. This table has around 15,000 clones, almost 30% appearing once. Patients had received no treatment of any kind before thyroid surgery. This clone was counted a few times. Its antigen remains unidentified. The origin of this receptor is a female donor with papillary thyroid cancer or a benign thyroid nodule (not recorded which). Some clones in this sample may be carry-over from other donors' samples. The chain is built from TRBV2 and TRBJ2-2, with 11 bases identical to TRBD2. Sequencing was performed on blood. The CDR3 nucleotides read TGTGCCAGTTCGACTAGCGGGAAATCCACCGGGGAGCTGTTTTTT. Translation: CASSTSGKSTGELFF.